The 25 T cell receptor beta chains below come from one sample, sequenced in a study of cytomegalovirus exposure and HLA in healthy donors. The primer mix had 60 Vbeta and 13 Jbeta primers. This table comes from immunoSEQ multiplex PCR, and its TCRdb copy is limited to in-frame clones, with some not included. This table holds approximately 130,000 clones, roughly 79% found once. Sequenced sample: PBMCs. The receptors come from a woman in her fifties or sixties in good health and CMV-seronegative.

The chain carries TRBV27 and TRBJ1-1, with 8 bases lining up with TRBD1. The CDR3 has 15 amino acids. CDR1 is MNHEY, CDR2 SMNVEV, per germline (reference sequence). Losses at the gene ends were 4 bases for V and 6 bases for J; bases not matched to a gene: 10. The CDR3: CASSSLRTGRAEAFF. The CDR3 bases are TGTGCCAGCAGTTCCCTCCGGACAGGGCGGGCTGAAGCTTTCTTT.

The chain recombines TRBV5-8 with TRBJ1-5; 8 nucleotides line up with TRBD1. Germline V gene lookup returns CDR1 SGHTS and CDR2 YDEGEE. Losses at the gene ends were 1 base for V and 2 bases for J; bases not matched to a gene: 8. CDR3 size: 17 residues. CDR3 DNA: TGTGCCAGCAGCTTGTTAGAACAGGGGGTCCGCAATCAGCCCCAGCATTTT. Amino acids: CASSLLEQGVRNQPQHF.

The V and J genes are TRBV7-2 and TRBJ2-5, with D uncertain. The CDR3 runs 14 residues. Germline CDR1 is SGHTA and CDR2 is FQGNSA. Deletions cut 1 base from V and 2 bases from J, with 8 bases between. The CDR3 loop is CASSLGWSQETQYF. As DNA, the CDR3 is TGTGCCAGCAGCTTAGGCTGGAGTCAAGAGACCCAGTACTTC.

The table lists this clone with a few counts. The genes are TRBV5-1 and TRBJ2-1; TRBD1 matches at 7 bases. Unmatched junction bases numbered 8, after V lost 4 bases and J lost 4 bases. The CDR3 sequence is 15 residues long. The V gene's germline CDR1 is SGHRS and CDR2 YFSETQ. In nucleotides, the CDR3 is TGCGCCAGCAGCCTCCGACAGGGTCTATACAATGAGCAGTTCTTC. Its translation is CASSLRQGLYNEQFF.

The J gene is TRBJ2-3, the V gene TRBV11-2; D may be TRBD1 (5 bases). With 1 base removed from V and 1 base from J, the gap between germline ends came to 9 bases. In germline, CDR1 is SGHAT, CDR2 FQNNGV. The CDR3 has 15 residues. The CDR3 spells CASSLGWGGTDTQYF. The CDR3 DNA reads as TGTGCCAGCAGCTTAGGGTGGGGCGGCACAGATACGCAGTATTTT.

The chain joins TRBV29-1 to TRBJ1-2, with D possibly being TRBD1 (6 bases). CDR3 length equals 12 residues. Trimming removed 7 bases at V and 7 bases at J, with 16 bases between. Germline lookup yields CDR1 SQVTM and CDR2 ANQGSEA. The CDR3 region has the DNA TGCAGCGATTATGGGCAGGGGCCTGGCTACACCTTC. It yields the protein CSDYGQGPGYTF.

The CDR3 protein is CASEEQGVPYEQYF. CDR3 in DNA: TGTGCCAGTGAGGAACAGGGGGTCCCCTACGAGCAGTACTTC. The rearrangement joins TRBV28 to TRBJ2-7, with 8 nucleotides matching TRBD1. This CDR3 is built from 14 residues. The germline V gene has CDR1 MDHEN and CDR2 SYDVKM. The V gene end was trimmed by 9 bases and the J gene end by 2 bases; junction bases not matched to a gene: 9.

V and J are TRBV28 and TRBJ2-2; 9 bases are shared with TRBD2. CDR1 and CDR2 from the germline V gene are MDHEN and SYDVKM. The CDR3 extends over 16 amino acids. V gave up 6 bases and J gave up 1 base; unmatched junction bases: 6. CDR3: CASRFTSGRNTGELFF. CDR3 sequence (DNA): TGTGCCAGCAGATTTACTAGCGGGCGGAACACCGGGGAGCTGTTTTTT. The full variable domain, with the rest looked up from reference TRBV28 and TRBJ2-2, is DVKVTQSSRYLVKRTGEKVFLECVQDMDHENMFWYRQDPGLGLRLIYFSYDVKMKEKGDIPEGYSVSREKKERFSLILESASTNQTSMYLCASRFTSGRNTGELFFGEGSRLTVL.

In its sample, this clone was seen a few times. The V gene is TRBV30, the J gene TRBJ2-5; TRBD2 is a possible D gene (5 bases). The J call is doubtful: the DNA matches TRBJ2-7 better. Germline CDR1 reads GTSNPN; CDR2 reads SVGIG (reference sequence). The CDR3 spans 13 residues. Here the CDR3 reads CAWAQTSIHEQYF. The CDR3 DNA reads as TGTGCCTGGGCTCAAACTAGTATCCACGAGCAGTACTTC.

This chain uses TRBV5-8 with TRBJ1-2, with 9 nucleotides matching TRBD1. Germline CDR1 SGHTS, CDR2 YDEGEE. This CDR3 has 15 residues. The V and J ends lost 2 bases and 5 bases, in that order; junction bases with no gene match: 7. The CDR3 DNA follows: TGTGCCAGCAGCTTACGGGACAGGGCTGAGTATGGCTACACCTTC. It translates to CASSLRDRAEYGYTF.

The CDR3, as DNA: TGTGCCAGCAGCTTAATGGGGGGAGTCTCCTACAATGAGCAGTTCTTC. This sequence encodes CASSLMGGVSYNEQFF. The rearrangement links TRBV7-9 to TRBJ2-1, with D tentatively TRBD2 (6 bases). The CDR3 consists of 16 residues. Trimming took 2 bases from V and 0 from J, leaving 11 bases between them. CDR1 and CDR2 from the germline V gene are SEHNR and FQNEAQ (reference sequence).

This chain joins TRBV6-1 and TRBJ2-1; TRBD2 aligns across 7 bases. Per germline, CDR1 MNHNS and CDR2 SASEGT. The CDR3 spans 15 residues. The V segment lost 6 bases and the J segment 5 bases; nucleotides outside the gene matches: 10. CDR3 in amino acids: CASSHSGNRNNEQFF. DNA of the CDR3: TGTGCCAGCAGCCACAGCGGGAACCGGAACAATGAGCAGTTCTTC.

The chain couples TRBV4-3 to TRBJ2-1, with 10 bases aligning to TRBD2. Unmatched junction bases numbered 6, after V lost 1 base and J lost 3 bases. The CDR3 is 17 residues long. Looked up from germline, CDR1 is LGHNA and CDR2 is YSLEER. CDR3 in amino acids: CASSQAGLAEDYNEQFF. The CDR3 DNA reads as TGCGCCAGCAGCCAAGCAGGACTAGCGGAAGACTACAATGAGCAGTTCTTC.

The gene calls are TRBV27 and TRBJ2-1; TRBD1 matches at 11 bases. CDR1 and CDR2 (germline): MNHEY, SMNVEV (reference sequence). The trim removed 5 bases at V and 7 bases at J, leaving 7 bases unmatched. This CDR3 has 15 residues. Here the CDR3 DNA reads TGTGCCAGCAGTCCTCCGGACAGGGGGCTTAATGAGCAGTTCTTC. Translation gives CASSPPDRGLNEQFF.

The chain recombines TRBV4-3 with TRBJ2-2; possible D gene TRBD2, 6 bases. This CDR3 comprises 13 residues. The germline V gene has CDR1 LGHNA and CDR2 YSLEER. Trimming stripped 6 bases from V and 1 base from J, with 6 bases between. The CDR3 reads CASRGGNTGELFF. Here the CDR3 DNA reads TGCGCCAGCAGGGGGGGGAACACCGGGGAGCTGTTTTTT.

The chain carries TRBV10-3 and TRBJ2-1; D remains ambiguous. With 0 bases removed from V and 2 bases from J, the gap between germline ends came to 5 bases. The CDR3 loop spans 14 amino acids. Per the germline V gene, CDR1 is ENHRY and CDR2 is SYGVKD. Here the CDR3 DNA reads TGTGCCATCAGTGAGTCGTCCACCTACAATGAGCAGTTCTTC. Translating gives CAISESSTYNEQFF.

This chain links TRBV19 with TRBJ2-1; 7 bases match TRBD1. The V segment lost 10 bases and the J segment 7 bases; nucleotides outside the gene matches: 10. Germline values: CDR1 LNHDA, CDR2 SQIVND (reference sequence). This CDR3 spans 13 amino acids. The CDR3 reads CAIGGQVRNEQFF. In nucleotides, the CDR3 is TGTGCCATAGGGGGCCAGGTTCGAAATGAGCAGTTCTTC.

This sequence joins TRBV28 and TRBJ2-7; 9 bases are a match to TRBD1. V gave up 2 bases and J gave up 1 base; unmatched junction bases: 6. CDR1 is MDHEN, CDR2 SYDVKM, per germline. This CDR3 spans 16 amino acids. The chain's CDR3 is CASSLARDRVSYEQYF. In DNA, the CDR3 is TGTGCCAGCAGTTTAGCCCGGGACAGGGTGTCCTACGAGCAGTACTTC.

The CDR3 sequence: CASSLGAGQVNTEAFF. In DNA form, the CDR3 reads TGTGCCAGCAGCTTGGGCGCGGGACAGGTGAACACTGAAGCTTTCTTT. The gene calls are TRBV5-4 and TRBJ1-1, with TRBD1 matching 8 bases. Germline CDR1 is SGHNT and CDR2 is YYREEE (reference sequence). The CDR3 is made up of 16 amino acids. The V gene end was trimmed by 0 bases and the J gene end by 0 bases; junction bases not matched to a gene: 4.

The chain is built from TRBV19 and TRBJ2-5; D unclear. The CDR3 covers 14 residues. Germline V lookup: CDR1 LNHDA, CDR2 SQIVND (reference sequence). The ends were cut back, 6 bases at V and 2 bases at J, with 13 bases in the middle. The CDR3 DNA sequence: TGTGCCAGTAGCTCCCCTTCAGGACAAGAGACCCAGTACTTC. It yields the protein CASSSPSGQETQYF.

V usage is TRBV30 and J usage is TRBJ2-1; the D gene is possibly TRBD1 (5 bases). Germline CDR1 GTSNPN, CDR2 SVGIG (reference sequence). CDR3 size: 16 residues. Trimming left V 0 bases short and J 1 base short, with 13 bases between. The CDR3: CAWSVLGARSYNEQFF. The CDR3 nucleotides are TGTGCCTGGAGTGTACTTGGGGCCAGATCCTACAATGAGCAGTTCTTC.

The genes are TRBV6-4 and TRBJ1-1; 10 nucleotides align to TRBD1. The CDR3 length is 14 residues. The trim removed 6 bases at V and 5 bases at J, leaving 6 bases unmatched. Looked up from germline, CDR1 is MRHNA and CDR2 is SNTAGT. The CDR3 DNA reads as TGTGCCAGCAGCTTGGACAGGGGGGGGACTGAAGCTTTCTTT. Protein: CASSLDRGGTEAFF.

The chain links TRBV5-6 to TRBJ1-2; tentatively, D is TRBD1 (5 bases). Germline V gives CDR1 SGHDT, CDR2 YYEEEE. Trimming removed 4 bases at V and 5 bases at J, with 18 bases between. This CDR3 has 15 amino acids. As DNA, the CDR3 is TGTGCCAGCAGCCCCAGGGCAGGCTGGCAGTATGGCTACACCTTC. Translation gives CASSPRAGWQYGYTF. The full variable domain, its missing parts supplied by reference TRBV5-6 and TRBJ1-2, is DAGVTQSPTHLIKTRGQQVTLRCSPKSGHDTVSWYQQALGQGPQFIFQYYEEEERQRGNFPDRFSGHQFPNYSSELNVNALLLGDSALYLCASSPRAGWQYGYTFGSGTRLTVV.

CDR3 coding DNA: TGTGCCATCGGGGAGCGGGAGGGCTCAGATACGCAGTATTTT. Translating gives CAIGEREGSDTQYF. The chain joins TRBV10-3 to TRBJ2-3, with 10 positions matching TRBD2. The CDR3 extends over 14 amino acids. V was pared by 8 bases and J by 4 bases, with 6 bases of the junction left unmatched. The V gene's germline CDR1 is ENHRY and CDR2 SYGVKD.

This clone was picked up a small number of times. This chain connects TRBV14 to TRBJ2-7; possible D gene TRBD1, 6 bases. The CDR3 has 13 residues. V lost 5 bases, J lost 6 bases, and 14 bases lay in between. From germline, CDR1 is SGHDN and CDR2 FVKESK. CDR3 sequence: CASSKQPGAEQYV. CDR3 DNA sequence: TGTGCCAGCAGCAAGCAACCAGGGGCCGAGCAGTACGTC.